Following are 14 T cell receptor beta chains from one sample sequenced in a study of T cell repertoires in cytomegalovirus infection. MiXCR was run by TCRdb on the reads, yielding one entry per CDR3 protein. This sample has 150,000 to 200,000 distinct CDR3 sequences; roughly 30% occur once, and the top ten carry 30% to 40%. Sequencing was done on a sample of PBMCs. The source of these receptors is a human donor in good health (CMV status not recorded). Some clones in this sample may be carry-over from other donors' samples.

J is TRBJ2-3 and V is TRBV7-9; weak D call: TRBD2 (6 bases). V lost 4 bases to trimming and J lost 4 bases, with 15 bases between them. Germline-derived CDR1 and CDR2 are SEHNR and FQNEAQ (reference sequence). This CDR3 contains 15 residues. The CDR3 loop reads CASSSEGRGADTQYF. The CDR3 DNA reads TGTGCCAGCAGCTCCGAAGGGCGGGGCGCAGATACGCAGTATTTT.

This clonotype was counted a few times. CDR3 DNA sequence: TGTGCCAGCAGCTTATGGACGGAGAGACAAGAGACCCAGTACTTC. Translation gives CASSLWTERQETQYF. The chain recombines TRBV11-2 with TRBJ2-5; D is uncertain. CDR1 SGHAT and CDR2 FQNNGV come from the germline V gene. V was pared by 2 bases and J by 2 bases, with 12 bases between. The CDR3 totals 15 residues.

About this clonotype itself: An end of the junction does not agree with germline; a read error may underlie this. This chain uses TRBV6-6 with TRBJ1-2, with D possibly TRBD1 on 5 matching bases. This CDR3 is 10 amino acids long. Germline CDR1 and CDR2: MNHNY and SVGAGI (reference sequence). The CDR3 DNA sequence: TGTGCCAGCAGTTACTCAGGGGTCCGTTTC. It yields the protein CASSYSGVRF.

The chain employs TRBV5-4 and TRBJ1-1; unclear D gene. Trimming removed 4 bases at V and 2 bases at J, with 15 bases between. CDR3 size: 15 residues. Per germline, CDR1 SGHNT and CDR2 YYREEE (reference sequence). Here the CDR3 reads CASSPGWEINTEAFF. The CDR3 DNA is TGTGCCAGCAGCCCCGGATGGGAAATCAACACTGAAGCTTTCTTT.

The chain is built from TRBV6-6 and TRBJ2-1, with 11 bases matching TRBD2. Trimming at V came to 6 bases and at J to 3 bases, leaving 4 bases not matched to a gene. Germline CDR1 and CDR2: MNHNY and SVGAGI (reference sequence). The CDR3 is 15 amino acids. The DNA of the CDR3 is TGTGCCAGCAGGTTTAGCGGGGGGGGCTACAATGAGCAGTTCTTC. It specifies CASRFSGGGYNEQFF.

In this sample, this clonotype turned up a few times. This chain links TRBV7-2 with TRBJ2-5; 7 nucleotides align to TRBD2. The germline gives CDR1 SGHTA, CDR2 FQGNSA. The CDR3 totals 15 residues. Trimming removed 1 base from V and 2 bases from J; junction bases left unmatched: 4. This CDR3 is CASSLELGGQETQYF. The CDR3 bases are TGTGCCAGCAGCTTAGAACTCGGGGGGCAAGAGACCCAGTACTTC.

This clonotype came up a few times. The chain has TRBV12-3 or TRBV12-4 and TRBJ1-4, with unresolved D. Trimming shortened V by 5 bases and J by 3 bases, and 13 bases separated the two germline ends. The CDR3 contains 15 residues. CDR3 loop: CASSPKSGPNEKLFF. The CDR3 region has the DNA TGTGCCAGCAGTCCCAAATCCGGCCCTAATGAAAAACTGTTTTTT.

In this sample, this clonotype turned up a few times. The gene calls are TRBV7-2 and TRBJ1-6, with 8 nucleotides matching TRBD1. The CDR3 has 15 amino acids. CDR1 and CDR2 (germline): SGHTA, FQGNSA. V was clipped by 3 bases and J by 8 bases; unmatched bases: 6. The CDR3 bases are TGTGCCAGCAGCTTTCGGACAGGGTCGGATTCACCCCTCCACTTT. It translates to CASSFRTGSDSPLHF.

This rearrangement joins TRBV2 to TRBJ2-7; D call uncertain. The CDR3 runs 14 residues. Germline V gene data show CDR1 as SNHLY and CDR2 as FYNNEI. V shed 2 bases and J shed 7 bases, with 15 bases lying between them. The CDR3 nucleotides read TGTGCCAGCAGTGAAAGGACCCTGGGGAAGGAGCAGTACTTC. This sequence encodes CASSERTLGKEQYF.

This clonotype turned up a few times. The genes are TRBV30 and TRBJ2-2; D is possibly TRBD1 (6 bases). The CDR3 runs to 13 residues. Trimming shortened V by 4 bases and J by 6 bases, and 12 bases separated the two germline ends. Germline-derived CDR1 and CDR2 are GTSNPN and SVGIG (reference sequence). The CDR3, as DNA: TGTGCCTGGACCAGGGGCGCCCCCGGGGAGCTGTTTTTT. Residues: CAWTRGAPGELFF.

This clonotype was counted a few times. The chain employs TRBV7-2 and TRBJ2-6, with TRBD2 as a possible D gene (5 bases). Trimming took 2 bases from V and 0 from J, leaving 11 bases between them. Per the germline V gene, CDR1 is SGHTA and CDR2 is FQGNSA. The CDR3 sequence is 17 residues long. In DNA form, the CDR3 reads TGTGCCAGCAGCTTAAGAGGGCCCAGCTCTGGGGCCAACGTCCTGACTTTC. Translating it yields CASSLRGPSSGANVLTF.

This clonotype was seen repeatedly, ten times or more. J is TRBJ2-1 and V is TRBV11-2; weak D call: TRBD2 (6 bases). CDR3 length equals 15 residues. Germline-derived CDR1 and CDR2 are SGHAT and FQNNGV. Trimming took 1 base from V and 0 from J, leaving 7 bases between them. As DNA, the CDR3 is TGTGCCAGCAGCTTAGTGGGGGGCTCCTACAATGAGCAGTTCTTC. Its translation: CASSLVGGSYNEQFF.

This clonotype came up a few times. This sequence joins TRBV2 and TRBJ1-2; D is unclear. Germline CDR1 SNHLY, CDR2 FYNNEI. The V gene lost 6 bases and the J gene lost 5 bases, with 7 bases spanning the gap. This CDR3 comprises 11 residues. CDR3 DNA sequence: TGTGCCAGCAGGTCGGTGTATGGCTACACCTTC. Residues: CASRSVYGYTF.

V and J are TRBV19 and TRBJ2-1; either TRBD1 or TRBD2 may supply D (5 bases each). V was cut by 5 bases and J by 7 bases, with 21 bases left in between. This CDR3 has 16 residues. CDR1 LNHDA and CDR2 SQIVND come from the germline V gene (reference sequence). The chain's CDR3 is CASSARRDGVSNEQFF. The CDR3 DNA reads TGTGCCAGTAGTGCCCGACGGGACGGTGTTTCAAATGAGCAGTTCTTC. The full variable domain, with the rest looked up from reference TRBV19 and TRBJ2-1, is DGGITQSPKYLFRKEGQNVTLSCEQNLNHDAMYWYRQDPGQGLRLIYYSQIVNDFQKGDIAEGYSVSREKKESFPLTVTSAQKNPTAFYLCASSARRDGVSNEQFFGPGTRLTVL.